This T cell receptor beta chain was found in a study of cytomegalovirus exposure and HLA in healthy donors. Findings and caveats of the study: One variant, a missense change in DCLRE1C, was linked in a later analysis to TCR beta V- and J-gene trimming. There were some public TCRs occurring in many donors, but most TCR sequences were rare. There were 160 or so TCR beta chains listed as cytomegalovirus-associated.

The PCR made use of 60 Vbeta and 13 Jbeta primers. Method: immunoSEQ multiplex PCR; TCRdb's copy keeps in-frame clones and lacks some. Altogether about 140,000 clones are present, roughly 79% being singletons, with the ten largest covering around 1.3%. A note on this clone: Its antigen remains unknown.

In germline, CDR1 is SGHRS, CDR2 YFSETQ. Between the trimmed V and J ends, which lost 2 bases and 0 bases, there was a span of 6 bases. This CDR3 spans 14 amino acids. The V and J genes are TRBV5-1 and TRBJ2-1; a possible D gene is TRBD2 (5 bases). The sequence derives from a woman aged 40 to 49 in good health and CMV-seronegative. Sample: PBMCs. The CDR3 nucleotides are TGCGCCAGCAGCTTAGAGGGCTCCTACAATGAGCAGTTCTTC. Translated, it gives CASSLEGSYNEQFF.